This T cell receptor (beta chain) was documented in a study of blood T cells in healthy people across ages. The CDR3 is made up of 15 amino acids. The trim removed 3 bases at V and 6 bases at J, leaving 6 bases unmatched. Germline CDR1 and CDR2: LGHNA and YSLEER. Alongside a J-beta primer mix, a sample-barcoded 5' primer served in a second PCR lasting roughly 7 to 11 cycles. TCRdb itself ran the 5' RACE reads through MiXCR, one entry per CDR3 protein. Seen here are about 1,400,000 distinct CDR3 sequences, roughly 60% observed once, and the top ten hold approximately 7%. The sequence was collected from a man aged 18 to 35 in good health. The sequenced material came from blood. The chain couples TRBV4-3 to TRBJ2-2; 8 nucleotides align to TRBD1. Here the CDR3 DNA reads TGCGCCAGCAGCCAGGTCGGACAGGGTTCCGGGGAGCTGTTTTTT. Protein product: CASSQVGQGSGELFF.